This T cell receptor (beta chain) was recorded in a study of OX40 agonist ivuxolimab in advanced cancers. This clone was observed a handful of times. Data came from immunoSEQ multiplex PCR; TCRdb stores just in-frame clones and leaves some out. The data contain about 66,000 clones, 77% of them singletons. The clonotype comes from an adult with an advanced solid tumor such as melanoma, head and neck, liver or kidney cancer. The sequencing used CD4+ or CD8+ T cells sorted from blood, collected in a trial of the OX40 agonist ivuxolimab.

The CDR3 nucleotides are TGCGCCAGCAGCCAAGATGTTGGCAGGGTAGGCTCTGGAAACACCATATATTTT. Residues: CASSQDVGRVGSGNTIYF. This chain joins TRBV4-1 and TRBJ1-3; D possibly corresponds to TRBD1 (5 bases). The V gene lost 0 bases and the J gene lost 0 bases, with 15 bases spanning the gap. Germline V gene sequence: CDR1 MGHRA, CDR2 YSYEKL. The CDR3 has 18 residues.